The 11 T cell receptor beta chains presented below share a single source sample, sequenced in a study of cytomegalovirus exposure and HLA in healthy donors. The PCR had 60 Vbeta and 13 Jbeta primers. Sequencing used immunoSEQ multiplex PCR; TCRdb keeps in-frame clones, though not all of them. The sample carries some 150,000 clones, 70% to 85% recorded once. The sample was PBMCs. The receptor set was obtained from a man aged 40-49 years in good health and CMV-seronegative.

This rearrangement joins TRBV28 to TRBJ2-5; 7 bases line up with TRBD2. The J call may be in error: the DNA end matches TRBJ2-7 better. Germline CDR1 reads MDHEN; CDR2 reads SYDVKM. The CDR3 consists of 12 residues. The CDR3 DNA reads TGTGCCAGCAGTTTAGCGGGAGACGAGCAGTACTTC. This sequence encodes CASSLAGDEQYF.

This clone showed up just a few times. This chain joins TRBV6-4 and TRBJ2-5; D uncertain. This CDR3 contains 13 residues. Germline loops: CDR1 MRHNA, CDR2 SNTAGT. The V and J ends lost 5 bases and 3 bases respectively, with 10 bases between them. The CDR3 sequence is CASSLNSEETQYF. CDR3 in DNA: TGTGCCAGCAGTTTGAACTCGGAAGAGACCCAGTACTTC.

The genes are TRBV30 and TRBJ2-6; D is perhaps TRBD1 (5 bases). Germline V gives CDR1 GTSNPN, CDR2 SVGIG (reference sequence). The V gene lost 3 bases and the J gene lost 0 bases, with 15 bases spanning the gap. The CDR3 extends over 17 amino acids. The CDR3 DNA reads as TGTGCCTGGAGCCAGACAGTAAAAGCCTCTGGGGCCAACGTCCTGACTTTC. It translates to CAWSQTVKASGANVLTF.

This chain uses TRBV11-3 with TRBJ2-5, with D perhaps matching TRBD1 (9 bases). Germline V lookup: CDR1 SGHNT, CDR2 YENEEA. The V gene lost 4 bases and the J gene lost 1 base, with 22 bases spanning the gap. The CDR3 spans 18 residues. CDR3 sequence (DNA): TGTGCCAGCAGCTCCCATAGCGGGACAGGGCTAGCCCAAGAGACCCAGTACTTC. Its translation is CASSSHSGTGLAQETQYF.

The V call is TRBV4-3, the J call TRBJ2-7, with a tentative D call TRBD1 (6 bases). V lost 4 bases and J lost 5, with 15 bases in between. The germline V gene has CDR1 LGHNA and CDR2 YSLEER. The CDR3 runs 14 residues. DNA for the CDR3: TGCGCCAGCAGCCTCAGCCGGGACATCAACGAGCAGTACTTC. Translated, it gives CASSLSRDINEQYF.

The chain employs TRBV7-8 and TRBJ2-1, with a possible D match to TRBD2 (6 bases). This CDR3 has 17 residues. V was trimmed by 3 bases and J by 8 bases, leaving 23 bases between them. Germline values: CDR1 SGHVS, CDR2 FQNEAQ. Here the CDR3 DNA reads TGTGCCAGCAGCTTGGATCGGGACTCTTGGGGGGTCGATGAGCAGTTCTTC. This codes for CASSLDRDSWGVDEQFF.

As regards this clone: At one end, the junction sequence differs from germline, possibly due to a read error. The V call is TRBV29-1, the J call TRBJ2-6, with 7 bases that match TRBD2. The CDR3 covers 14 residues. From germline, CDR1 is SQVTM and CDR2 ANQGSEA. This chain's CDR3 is CSVDGRPGANGLTF. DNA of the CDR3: TGCAGCGTTGACGGGAGGCCCGGGGCCAACGGCCTGACTTTC.

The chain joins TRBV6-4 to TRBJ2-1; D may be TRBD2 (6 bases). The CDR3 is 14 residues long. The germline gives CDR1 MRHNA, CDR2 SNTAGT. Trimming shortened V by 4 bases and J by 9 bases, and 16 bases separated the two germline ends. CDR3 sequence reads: CASSVIAGRGEQFF. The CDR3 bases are TGTGCCAGCAGTGTAATTGCGGGGCGTGGTGAGCAGTTCTTC.

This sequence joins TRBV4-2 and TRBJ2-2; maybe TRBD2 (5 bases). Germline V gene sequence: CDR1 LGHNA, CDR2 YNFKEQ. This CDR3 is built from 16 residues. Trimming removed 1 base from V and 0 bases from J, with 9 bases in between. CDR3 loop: CASSQANGANTGELFF. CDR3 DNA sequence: TGTGCCAGCAGCCAAGCGAACGGGGCGAACACCGGGGAGCTGTTTTTT.

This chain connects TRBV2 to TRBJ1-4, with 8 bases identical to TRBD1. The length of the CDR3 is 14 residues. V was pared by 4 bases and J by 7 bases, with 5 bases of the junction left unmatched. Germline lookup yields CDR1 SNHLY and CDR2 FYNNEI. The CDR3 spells CASSVQGGSEKLFF. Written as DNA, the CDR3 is TGTGCCAGCAGTGTACAGGGGGGCTCTGAAAAACTGTTTTTT.

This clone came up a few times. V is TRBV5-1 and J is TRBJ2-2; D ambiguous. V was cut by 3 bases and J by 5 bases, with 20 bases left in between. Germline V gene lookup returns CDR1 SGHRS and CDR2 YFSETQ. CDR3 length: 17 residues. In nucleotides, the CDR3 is TGCGCCAGCAGCTCGCGTCGCGGCTTCTATGAGACCGGGGAGCTGTTTTTT. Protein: CASSSRRGFYETGELFF.